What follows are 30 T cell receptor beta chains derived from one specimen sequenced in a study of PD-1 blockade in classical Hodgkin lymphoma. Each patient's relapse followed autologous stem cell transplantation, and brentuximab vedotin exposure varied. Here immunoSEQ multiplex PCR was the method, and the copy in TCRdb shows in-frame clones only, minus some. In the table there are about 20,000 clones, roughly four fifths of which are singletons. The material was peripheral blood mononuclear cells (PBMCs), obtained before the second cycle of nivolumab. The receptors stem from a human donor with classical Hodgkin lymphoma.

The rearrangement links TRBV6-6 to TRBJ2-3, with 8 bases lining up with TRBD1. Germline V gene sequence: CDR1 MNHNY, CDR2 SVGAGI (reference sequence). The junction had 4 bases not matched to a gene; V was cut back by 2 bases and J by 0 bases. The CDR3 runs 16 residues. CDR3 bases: TGTGCCAGCAGTTACAGCCAGGGGGCTAGCACAGATACGCAGTATTTT. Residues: CASSYSQGASTDTQYF.

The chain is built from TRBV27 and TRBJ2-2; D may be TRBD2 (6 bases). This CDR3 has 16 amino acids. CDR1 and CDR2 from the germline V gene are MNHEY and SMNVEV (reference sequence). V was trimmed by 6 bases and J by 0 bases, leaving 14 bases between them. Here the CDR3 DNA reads TGTGCCAGCAGGGAGTTAGCGGTAGCGAACACCGGGGAGCTGTTTTTT. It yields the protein CASRELAVANTGELFF.

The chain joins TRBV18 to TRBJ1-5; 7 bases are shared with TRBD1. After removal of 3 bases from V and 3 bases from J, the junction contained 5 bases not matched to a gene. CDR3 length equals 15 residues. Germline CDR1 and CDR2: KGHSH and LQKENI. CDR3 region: CASSPGQTFNQPQHF. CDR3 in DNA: TGTGCCAGCTCACCGGGACAGACGTTCAATCAGCCCCAGCATTTT.

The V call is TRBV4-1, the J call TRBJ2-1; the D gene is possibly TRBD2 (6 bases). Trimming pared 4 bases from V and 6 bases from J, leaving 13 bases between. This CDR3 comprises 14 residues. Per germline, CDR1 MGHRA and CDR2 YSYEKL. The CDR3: CASSPGLRVNEQFF. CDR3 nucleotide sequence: TGCGCCAGCAGCCCAGGACTACGGGTCAATGAGCAGTTCTTC.

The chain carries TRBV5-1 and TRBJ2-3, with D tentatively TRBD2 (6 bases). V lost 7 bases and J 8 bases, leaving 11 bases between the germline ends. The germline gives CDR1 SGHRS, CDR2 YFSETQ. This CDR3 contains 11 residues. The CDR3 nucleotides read TGCGCCAGCCGGGCCGGGGGTACGCAGTATTTT. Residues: CASRAGGTQYF. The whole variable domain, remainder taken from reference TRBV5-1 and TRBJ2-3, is KAGVTQTPRYLIKTRGQQVTLSCSPISGHRSVSWYQQTPGQGLQFLFEYFSETQRNKGNFPGRFSGRQFSNSRSEMNVSTLELGDSALYLCASRAGGTQYFGPGTRLTVL.

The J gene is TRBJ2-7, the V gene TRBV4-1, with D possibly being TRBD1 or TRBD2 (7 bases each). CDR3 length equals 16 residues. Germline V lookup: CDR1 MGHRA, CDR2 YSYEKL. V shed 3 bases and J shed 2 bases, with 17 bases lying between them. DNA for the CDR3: TGCGCCAGCAGCCATGGTTTGCAGGGGGGGACCTACGAGCAGTACTTC. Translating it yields CASSHGLQGGTYEQYF.

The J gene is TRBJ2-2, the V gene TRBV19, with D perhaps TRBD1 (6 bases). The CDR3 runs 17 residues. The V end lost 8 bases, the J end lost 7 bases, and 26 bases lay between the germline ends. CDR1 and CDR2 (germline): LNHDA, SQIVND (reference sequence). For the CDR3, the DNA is TGTGCCAGTGGGCTCAGGGGCGGGTACACTTCCGGCGGGGAGCTGTTTTTT. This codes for CASGLRGGYTSGGELFF.

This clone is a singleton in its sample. The CDR3 sequence is CASSYGTAPPSSYEQYF. In DNA, the CDR3 is TGTGCCAGCAGTTACGGGACAGCACCACCGAGCTCCTACGAGCAGTACTTC. The genes are TRBV28 and TRBJ2-7; TRBD1 matches at 7 bases. The CDR3 consists of 17 residues. V gave up 4 bases and J gave up 0 bases; unmatched junction bases: 12. CDR1 is MDHEN and CDR2 is SYDVKM in the germline V gene.

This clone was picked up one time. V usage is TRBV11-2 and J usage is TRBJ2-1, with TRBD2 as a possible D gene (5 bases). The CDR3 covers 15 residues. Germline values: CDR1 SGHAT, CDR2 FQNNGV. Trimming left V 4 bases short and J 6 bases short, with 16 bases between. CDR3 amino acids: CASSYQGRGFNEQFF. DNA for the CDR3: TGTGCCAGCAGCTATCAAGGTCGGGGTTTCAATGAGCAGTTCTTC. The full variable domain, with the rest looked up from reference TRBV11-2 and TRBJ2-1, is EAGVAQSPRYKIIEKRQSVAFWCNPISGHATLYWYQQILGQGPKLLIQFQNNGVVDDSQLPKDRFSAERLKGVDSTLKIQPAKLEDSAVYLCASSYQGRGFNEQFFGPGTRLTVL.

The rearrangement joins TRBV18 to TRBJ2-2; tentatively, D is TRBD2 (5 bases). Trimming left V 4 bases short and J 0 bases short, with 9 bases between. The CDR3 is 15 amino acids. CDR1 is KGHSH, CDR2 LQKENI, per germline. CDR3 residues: CASSLRTPNTGELFF. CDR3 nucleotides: TGTGCCAGCTCACTCCGGACTCCGAACACCGGGGAGCTGTTTTTT.

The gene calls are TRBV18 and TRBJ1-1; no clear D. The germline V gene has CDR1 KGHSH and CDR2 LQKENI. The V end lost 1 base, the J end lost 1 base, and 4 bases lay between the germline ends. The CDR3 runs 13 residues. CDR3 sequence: CASSPQENTEAFF. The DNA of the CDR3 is TGTGCCAGCTCACCACAGGAGAACACTGAAGCTTTCTTT.

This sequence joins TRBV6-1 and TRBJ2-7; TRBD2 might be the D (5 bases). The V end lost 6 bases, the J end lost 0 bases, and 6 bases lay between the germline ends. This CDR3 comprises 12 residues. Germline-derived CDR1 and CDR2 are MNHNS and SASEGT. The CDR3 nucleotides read TGTGCCAGCAGGGGGAGCTCCTACGAGCAGTACTTC. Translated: CASRGSSYEQYF.

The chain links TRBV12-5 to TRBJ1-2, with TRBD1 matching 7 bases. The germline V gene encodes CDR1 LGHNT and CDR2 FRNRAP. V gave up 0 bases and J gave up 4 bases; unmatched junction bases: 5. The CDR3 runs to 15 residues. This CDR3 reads CASGLVAGGGYGYTF. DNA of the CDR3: TGTGCTAGTGGTTTGGTCGCAGGGGGAGGCTATGGCTACACCTTC.

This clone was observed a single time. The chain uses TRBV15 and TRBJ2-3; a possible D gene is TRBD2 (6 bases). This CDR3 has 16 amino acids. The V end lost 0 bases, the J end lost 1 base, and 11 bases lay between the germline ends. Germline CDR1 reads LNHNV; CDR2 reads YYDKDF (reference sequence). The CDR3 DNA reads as TGTGCCACCAGCAGAGATGGAGGGAGCGGCACAGATACGCAGTATTTT. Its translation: CATSRDGGSGTDTQYF. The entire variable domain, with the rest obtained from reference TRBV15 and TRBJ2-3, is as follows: DAMVIQNPRYQVTQFGKPVTLSCSQTLNHNVMYWYQQKSSQAPKLLFHYYDKDFNNEADTPDNFQSRRPNTSFCFLDIRSPGLGDTAMYLCATSRDGGSGTDTQYFGPGTRLTVL.

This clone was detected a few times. The CDR3 sequence: CASSFWGAETQYF. The CDR3 DNA is TGTGCCAGCAGTTTCTGGGGCGCGGAGACCCAGTACTTC. The chain combines TRBV28 with TRBJ2-5; a possible D gene is TRBD1 (5 bases). V gave up 3 bases and J gave up 5 bases, with 10 bases separating them. The germline CDR1 and CDR2 sequences are MDHEN and SYDVKM. The CDR3 covers 13 residues.

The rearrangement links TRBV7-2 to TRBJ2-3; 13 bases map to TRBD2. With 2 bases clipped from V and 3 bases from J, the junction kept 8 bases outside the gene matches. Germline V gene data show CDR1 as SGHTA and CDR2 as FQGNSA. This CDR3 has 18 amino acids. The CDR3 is CASSLRASLAGGTDTQYF. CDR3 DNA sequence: TGTGCCAGCAGCTTACGTGCCTCACTAGCGGGAGGGACAGATACGCAGTATTTT.

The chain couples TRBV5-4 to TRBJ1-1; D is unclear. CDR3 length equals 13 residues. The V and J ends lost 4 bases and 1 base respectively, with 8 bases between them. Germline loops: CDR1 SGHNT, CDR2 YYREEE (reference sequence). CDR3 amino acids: CASSPASNTEAFF. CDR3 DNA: TGTGCCAGCAGCCCCGCCTCGAACACTGAAGCTTTCTTT.

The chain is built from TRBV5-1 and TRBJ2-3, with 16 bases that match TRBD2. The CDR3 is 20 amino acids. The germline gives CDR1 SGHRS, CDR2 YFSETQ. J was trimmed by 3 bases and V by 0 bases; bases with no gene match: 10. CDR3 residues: CASSLEGTSGRAFQTDTQYF. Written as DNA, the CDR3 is TGCGCCAGCAGCTTGGAAGGGACTAGCGGGAGGGCCTTCCAAACAGATACGCAGTATTTT.

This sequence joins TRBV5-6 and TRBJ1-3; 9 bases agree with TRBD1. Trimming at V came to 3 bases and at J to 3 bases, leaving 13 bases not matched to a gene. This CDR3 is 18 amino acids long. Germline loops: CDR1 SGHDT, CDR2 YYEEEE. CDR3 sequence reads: CASSSHISGTGYGNTIYF. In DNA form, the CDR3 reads TGTGCCAGCAGCTCTCATATAAGCGGGACAGGGTATGGAAACACCATATATTTT.

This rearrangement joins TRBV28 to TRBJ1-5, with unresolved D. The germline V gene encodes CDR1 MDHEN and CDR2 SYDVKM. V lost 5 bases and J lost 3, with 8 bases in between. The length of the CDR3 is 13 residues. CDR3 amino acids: CASSSTANQPQHF. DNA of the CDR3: TGTGCCAGCAGTAGTACTGCCAATCAGCCCCAGCATTTT.

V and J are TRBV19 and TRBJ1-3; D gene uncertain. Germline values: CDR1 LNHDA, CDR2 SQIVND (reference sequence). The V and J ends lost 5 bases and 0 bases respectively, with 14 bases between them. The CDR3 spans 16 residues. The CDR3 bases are TGTGCCAGTAGTGAGTACACCTCATCCTCTGGAAACACCATATATTTT. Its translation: CASSEYTSSSGNTIYF. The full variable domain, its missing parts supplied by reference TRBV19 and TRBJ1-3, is DGGITQSPKYLFRKEGQNVTLSCEQNLNHDAMYWYRQDPGQGLRLIYYSQIVNDFQKGDIAEGYSVSREKKESFPLTVTSAQKNPTAFYLCASSEYTSSSGNTIYFGEGSWLTVV.

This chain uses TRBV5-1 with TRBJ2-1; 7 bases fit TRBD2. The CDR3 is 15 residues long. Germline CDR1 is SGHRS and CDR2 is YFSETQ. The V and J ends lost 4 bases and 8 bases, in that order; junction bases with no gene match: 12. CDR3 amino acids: CASSPSTSTIDEQFF. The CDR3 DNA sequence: TGCGCCAGCAGCCCGTCGACTAGCACGATCGATGAGCAGTTCTTC.

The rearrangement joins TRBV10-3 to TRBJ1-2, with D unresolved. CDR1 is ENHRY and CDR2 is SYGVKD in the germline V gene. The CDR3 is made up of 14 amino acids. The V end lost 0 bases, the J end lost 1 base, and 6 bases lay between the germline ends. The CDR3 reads CAISESPFNYGYTF. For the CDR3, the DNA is TGTGCCATCAGTGAGTCGCCCTTTAACTATGGCTACACCTTC.

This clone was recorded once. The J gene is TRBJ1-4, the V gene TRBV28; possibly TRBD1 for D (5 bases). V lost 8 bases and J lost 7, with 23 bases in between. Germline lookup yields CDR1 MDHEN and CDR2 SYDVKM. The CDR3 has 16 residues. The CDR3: CASFPHLRGGGEKLFF. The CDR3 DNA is TGTGCCAGCTTTCCCCATTTGAGGGGCGGGGGTGAAAAACTGTTTTTT.

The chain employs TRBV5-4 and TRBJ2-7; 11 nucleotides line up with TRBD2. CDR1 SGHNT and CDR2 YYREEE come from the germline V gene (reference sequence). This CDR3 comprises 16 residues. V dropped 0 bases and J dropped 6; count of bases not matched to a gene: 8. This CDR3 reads CASSLVAGGPPGEQYF. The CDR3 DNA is TGTGCCAGCAGCTTGGTAGCGGGAGGGCCTCCGGGCGAGCAGTACTTC.

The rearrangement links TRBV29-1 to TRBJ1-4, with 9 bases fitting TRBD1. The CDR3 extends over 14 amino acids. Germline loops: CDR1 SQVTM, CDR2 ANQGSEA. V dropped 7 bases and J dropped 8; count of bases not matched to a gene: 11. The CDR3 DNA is TGCAGCGCACAGGGGGCGCGGCGTAGGGAAAAACTGTTTTTT. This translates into CSAQGARRREKLFF.

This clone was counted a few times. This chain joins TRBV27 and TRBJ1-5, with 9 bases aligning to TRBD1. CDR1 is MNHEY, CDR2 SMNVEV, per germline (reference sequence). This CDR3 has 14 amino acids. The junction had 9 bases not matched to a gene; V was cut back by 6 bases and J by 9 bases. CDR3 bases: TGTGCCAGCAGAAGACAGGGGGTGGTTTTGCCCCAGCATTTT. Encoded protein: CASRRQGVVLPQHF.

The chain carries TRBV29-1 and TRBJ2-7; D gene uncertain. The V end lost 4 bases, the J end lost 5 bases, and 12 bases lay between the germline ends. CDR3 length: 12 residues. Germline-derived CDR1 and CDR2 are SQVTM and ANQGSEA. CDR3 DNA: TGCAGCGTTGTTGTGGGAATCGACGAGCAGTACTTC. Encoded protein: CSVVVGIDEQYF.

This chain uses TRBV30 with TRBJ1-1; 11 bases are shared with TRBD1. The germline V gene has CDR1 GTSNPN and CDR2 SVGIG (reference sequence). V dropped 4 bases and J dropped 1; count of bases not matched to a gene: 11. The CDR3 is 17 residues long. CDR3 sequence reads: CAWTRDRGMGPNTEAFF. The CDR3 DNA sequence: TGTGCCTGGACCCGGGACAGGGGGATGGGGCCGAACACTGAAGCTTTCTTT.

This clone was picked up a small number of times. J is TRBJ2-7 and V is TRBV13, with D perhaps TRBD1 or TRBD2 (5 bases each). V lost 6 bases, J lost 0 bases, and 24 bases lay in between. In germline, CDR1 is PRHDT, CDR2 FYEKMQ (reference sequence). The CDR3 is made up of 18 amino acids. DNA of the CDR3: TGTGCCAGCAGTCCGACTGTCAACCGGGGCGCGAGCTCCTACGAGCAGTACTTC. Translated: CASSPTVNRGASSYEQYF.